This T cell receptor (beta chain) is drawn from a study of PD-L1 blockade in urothelial cancer. In this sample, this clone turned up once. CDR1 and CDR2 from the germline V gene are SGHVS and FQNEAQ. With 5 bases removed from V and 8 bases from J, the gap between germline ends came to 22 bases. The CDR3 runs to 16 residues. Clones were read by immunoSEQ multiplex PCR, and TCRdb kept only the in-frame ones, dropping some. The sample consists of approximately 51,000 clones, more than 75% of them appearing once. This chain uses TRBV7-8 with TRBJ2-1, with D tentatively TRBD2 (5 bases). The sequenced sample was PBMCs, obtained around atezolizumab (anti-PD-L1) treatment. The sequence came from a man aged 55 to 70 with urothelial cancer. For the CDR3, the DNA is TGTGCCAGCAGCCCTGGGAGTCTTCTCGTCGGGGATGAGCAGTTCTTC. Translation gives CASSPGSLLVGDEQFF.